A single sample gave rise to the 17 T cell receptor beta chains below, sequenced in a study of CD8+CD57+ T cells in acquired aplastic anemia. It was genomic DNA that served as the template for profiling TCR beta VDJ and CDR3. TCRdb fed the reads into MiXCR, producing one record per CDR3 protein. Of about 190,000 distinct CDR3 sequences detected, 64% appear once; the ten largest clones hold roughly 50%. The sequencing input was sorted CD4+, CD8+, or CD8+CD57+ T cells (not recorded which) from PBMCs. The receptors derive from a human donor with severe aplastic anemia or a healthy control (not recorded which).

The table lists this clonotype with a few counts. The V and J genes are TRBV6-1 and TRBJ2-7; 8 bases line up with TRBD1. This CDR3 comprises 14 residues. Germline CDR1 and CDR2: MNHNS and SASEGT. V was clipped by 5 bases and J by 3 bases; unmatched bases: 6. The CDR3 loop is CASSPGTGLYEQYF. The CDR3, as DNA: TGTGCCAGCAGTCCCGGGACAGGCCTCTACGAGCAGTACTTC.

The V gene is TRBV7-9, the J gene TRBJ2-1; no firm D call. With 5 bases removed from V and 6 bases from J, the gap between germline ends came to 14 bases. The CDR3 length is 14 residues. In germline, CDR1 is SEHNR, CDR2 FQNEAQ (reference sequence). The DNA for the CDR3 is TGTGCCAGCAGCGTAGGCGGTTCCGGCAATGAGCAGTTCTTC. Translation gives CASSVGGSGNEQFF. The whole variable domain, remainder taken from reference TRBV7-9 and TRBJ2-1, is DTGVSQNPRHKITKRGQNVTFRCDPISEHNRLYWYRQTLGQGPEFLTYFQNEAQLEKSRLLSDRFSAERPKGSFSTLEIQRTEQGDSAMYLCASSVGGSGNEQFFGPGTRLTVL.

This clonotype showed up just a few times. The V call is TRBV2, the J call TRBJ2-7, with 8 positions matching TRBD2. Trimming cost V 6 bases and J 6 bases; bases outside gene matches: 10. The CDR3 consists of 14 residues. In germline, CDR1 is SNHLY, CDR2 FYNNEI. The CDR3 bases are TGTGCCAGCAGACAGAGCAACGGGGGGGGCGAGCAGTACTTC. Translation: CASRQSNGGGEQYF.

V usage is TRBV5-6 and J usage is TRBJ1-6, with D possibly TRBD1 on 5 matching bases. Germline V gives CDR1 SGHDT, CDR2 YYEEEE. Trimming left V 6 bases short and J 10 bases short, with 11 bases between. The CDR3 runs to 12 residues. The CDR3 DNA follows: TGTGCCAGCACCCGACAGAGGTCACCCCTCCACTTT. Encoded protein: CASTRQRSPLHF.

In this sample, this clonotype turned up a few times. V is TRBV7-6 and J is TRBJ1-4; the D is unclear. Deletions cut 1 base from V and 8 bases from J, with 8 bases between. There are 13 residues in the CDR3. Germline CDR1 reads SGHVS; CDR2 reads FNYEAQ. This CDR3 is CASSLGGREKLFF. The CDR3 DNA reads as TGTGCCAGCAGCTTAGGGGGTCGGGAAAAACTGTTTTTT.

The CDR3 region is CASSSFSTASYEQYF. The CDR3, as DNA: TGTGCCAGCAGCTCCTTTAGTACAGCGTCCTACGAGCAGTACTTC. The gene calls are TRBV7-2 and TRBJ2-7, with D hard to call. The CDR3 is 15 amino acids. Per the germline V gene, CDR1 is SGHTA and CDR2 is FQGNSA. Trimming left V 4 bases short and J 1 base short, with 14 bases between.

The rearrangement links TRBV5-4 to TRBJ1-1; 7 bases are a match to TRBD1. The CDR3 spans 16 residues. Germline CDR1 SGHNT, CDR2 YYREEE (reference sequence). V gave up 2 bases and J gave up 6 bases; unmatched junction bases: 13. CDR3 in amino acids: CASSFEWTGAVAEAFF. The CDR3 region has the DNA TGTGCCAGCAGCTTCGAATGGACAGGAGCGGTGGCTGAAGCTTTCTTT.

V gene TRBV7-6 combines with J gene TRBJ2-7; D gene uncertain. With 1 base removed from V and 7 bases from J, the gap between germline ends came to 5 bases. This CDR3 contains 11 residues. The germline V gene has CDR1 SGHVS and CDR2 FNYEAQ. CDR3 DNA: TGTGCCAGCAGCTTAGGGCCAGAGCAGTACTTC. It codes for CASSLGPEQYF.

This clonotype is deemed medium-sized. V is TRBV7-8 and J is TRBJ2-7, with D perhaps matching TRBD1 (6 bases). In germline, CDR1 is SGHVS, CDR2 FQNEAQ. The V end was cut by 5 bases, the J end by 0 bases, with 17 bases between. The CDR3 totals 16 residues. CDR3 in amino acids: CASSLSRGTPSYEQYF. DNA of the CDR3: TGTGCCAGCAGCCTAAGTAGAGGGACACCCTCCTACGAGCAGTACTTC.

This clonotype has more than one count but fewer than ten. The rearrangement joins TRBV24-1 to TRBJ2-2; the D is unclear. V was trimmed by 2 bases and J by 4 bases, leaving 13 bases between them. The V gene's germline CDR1 is KGHDR and CDR2 SFDVKD. This CDR3 spans 16 amino acids. The CDR3 DNA sequence: TGTGCCACCAGTGATTCCCCTATTAGGCGCACCGGGGAGCTGTTTTTT. This gives the protein CATSDSPIRRTGELFF.

Comment on this clonotype: Mismatch with germline at one junction end may stem from a read error. The chain couples TRBV10-3 to TRBJ2-5; 12 bases agree with TRBD1. CDR1 and CDR2 (germline): ENHRY, SYGVKD. This CDR3 spans 15 amino acids. CDR3 residues: CASSETGTGGETQYF. As DNA, the CDR3 is TGTGCCAGCAGTGAAACCGGGACAGGGGGCGAGACCCAGTACTTC.

The chain has TRBV9 and TRBJ2-3; D unclear. The CDR3 contains 14 residues. V was pared by 6 bases and J by 0 bases, with 11 bases between. Per germline, CDR1 SGDLS and CDR2 YYNGEE. CDR3 amino acids: CASTSQTSTDTQYF. DNA for the CDR3: TGTGCCAGCACCTCCCAGACCAGCACAGATACGCAGTATTTT.

The chain combines TRBV12-3 or TRBV12-4 with TRBJ2-7; no clear D gene. This CDR3 is built from 12 residues. Trimming shortened V by 5 bases and J by 5 bases, and 10 bases separated the two germline ends. The DNA for the CDR3 is TGTGCCAGCAGTAAAAACCAGAACGAGCAGTACTTC. As protein: CASSKNQNEQYF.

A remark on this clonotype: A read error is possible here, since a much larger clone lies one base away. V gene TRBV27 combines with J gene TRBJ2-7, with a weak D call TRBD1 (5 bases). The ends were cut back, 7 bases at V and 1 base at J, with 11 bases in the middle. The CDR3 length is 13 residues. Germline V lookup: CDR1 MNHEY, CDR2 SMNVEV (reference sequence). DNA of the CDR3: TGTGCCAGCACAGGGCGTCCATCCTACGAGCAGTACTTC. Translated, it gives CASTGRPSYEQYF.

The table lists this clonotype with a few counts. CDR3 in amino acids: CSATTDTQYF. The CDR3 DNA reads as TGCAGTGCCACTACAGATACGCAGTATTTT. The rearrangement uses TRBV20-1 and TRBJ2-3; D gene uncertain. The V end lost 6 bases, the J end lost 3 bases, and 4 bases lay between the germline ends. The CDR3 consists of 10 residues. Germline lookup yields CDR1 DFQATT and CDR2 SNEGSKA (reference sequence).

The V call is TRBV7-9, the J call TRBJ2-2; TRBD2 matches at 9 bases. With V trimmed by 4 bases and J by 3 bases, 3 bases remained unmatched. The CDR3 sequence is 15 residues long. Germline-derived CDR1 and CDR2 are SEHNR and FQNEAQ (reference sequence). DNA of the CDR3: TGTGCCAGCAGCTCGAAGCGGGGGGACACCGGGGAGCTGTTTTTT. This translates into CASSSKRGDTGELFF. Based on the CDR3 plus reference TRBV7-9 and TRBJ2-2, the full variable domain is DTGVSQNPRHKITKRGQNVTFRCDPISEHNRLYWYRQTLGQGPEFLTYFQNEAQLEKSRLLSDRFSAERPKGSFSTLEIQRTEQGDSAMYLCASSSKRGDTGELFFGEGSRLTVL.

This clonotype was seen repeatedly, ten times or more. The chain employs TRBV12-3 or TRBV12-4 and TRBJ1-2, with unresolved D. V was cut by 2 bases and J by 0 bases, with 10 bases left in between. The CDR3 is 15 residues long. CDR3 protein: CASSLTSSPNYGYTF. The CDR3 coding sequence is TGTGCCAGCAGTTTAACGTCCAGTCCTAACTATGGCTACACCTTC.